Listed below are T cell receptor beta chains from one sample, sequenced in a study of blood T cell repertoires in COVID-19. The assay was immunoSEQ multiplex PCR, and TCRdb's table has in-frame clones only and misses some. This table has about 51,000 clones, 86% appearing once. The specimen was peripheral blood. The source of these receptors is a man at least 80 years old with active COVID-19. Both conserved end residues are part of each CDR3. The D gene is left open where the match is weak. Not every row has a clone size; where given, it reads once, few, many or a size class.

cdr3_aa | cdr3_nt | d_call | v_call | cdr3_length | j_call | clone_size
CASSLFVRGSSSSTDTQYF | TGTGCCAGCAGCTTATTTGTGAGGGGGAGCAGCTCTAGCACAGATACGCAGTATTTT | . | TRBV7-2 | 19 | TRBJ2-3 | .
CASSRRDRGGSLHF | TGTGCCAGCAGCCGCAGGGACAGGGGTGGTTCCCTCCACTTT | TRBD1 | TRBV5-6 | 14 | TRBJ1-6 | .
CAWAQPSGRSYEQFF | TGTGCCTGGGCCCAACCTAGCGGGAGATCCTATGAGCAGTTCTTC | TRBD2 | TRBV30 | 15 | TRBJ2-1 | .
CASSLPQLLYNSPLHF | TGTGCCAGCAGTTTACCACAGCTACTCTATAATTCACCCCTCCACTTT | . | TRBV28 | 16 | TRBJ1-6 | once
CASTPPGTSLYYEQYF | TGTGCCAGCACCCCCCCGGGGACTAGCCTCTACTACGAGCAGTACTTC | TRBD2 | TRBV6-2/TRBV6-3 | 16 | TRBJ2-7 | .
CASSPGHVNTGELFF | TGTGCCAGCAGCCCAGGGCACGTAAACACCGGGGAGCTGTTTTTT | . | TRBV7-2 | 15 | TRBJ2-2 | .
CASSYSSSLAKGTDTQYF | TGTGCCAGCAGTTACTCGAGTAGCCTAGCGAAGGGGACAGATACGCAGTATTTT | . | TRBV6-2/TRBV6-3 | 18 | TRBJ2-3 | .
CATSRDREGWADTQYF | TGTGCCACCAGCAGAGATCGAGAGGGTTGGGCAGATACGCAGTATTTT | . | TRBV15 | 16 | TRBJ2-3 | .
CASSLVATGELFF | TGTGCCAGCAGCTTGGTAGCTACCGGGGAGCTGTTTTTT | . | TRBV7-2 | 13 | TRBJ2-2 | .
CASSRDRGPNEKLFF | TGTGCCAGTAGTAGGGACAGGGGGCCTAATGAAAAACTGTTTTTT | TRBD1 | TRBV19 | 15 | TRBJ1-4 | .
CAQGVDRGGGKLFF | TGTGCTCAGGGGGTGGACAGGGGAGGAGGAAAACTGTTTTTT | TRBD1 | TRBV30 | 14 | TRBJ1-4 | .
CASSLAGRAQDTQYF | TGTGCCAGCAGTTTAGCAGGCAGGGCGCAAGATACGCAGTATTTT | . | TRBV28 | 15 | TRBJ2-3 | few
CASSKTGVVGEKLFF | TGTGCCAGCAGTAAGACAGGGGTCGTCGGTGAAAAACTGTTTTTT | TRBD1 | TRBV2 | 15 | TRBJ1-4 | .
CASSLGYQDNSPLHF | TGTGCCAGCAGCTTGGGCTATCAGGATAATTCACCCCTCCACTTT | . | TRBV5-6 | 15 | TRBJ1-6 | .
CAIPTSGRGKTQYF | TGTGCCATCCCAACTAGCGGGAGAGGAAAGACCCAGTACTTC | TRBD2 | TRBV10-3 | 14 | TRBJ2-5 | few
CASSRLGLAGYYEQYF | TGTGCCAGCAGCCGCCTCGGGCTAGCGGGGTATTACGAGCAGTACTTC | TRBD2 | TRBV14 | 16 | TRBJ2-7 | .
CASSERQGRNTIYF | TGTGCCAGCAGCGAACGACAGGGGAGAAACACCATATATTTT | TRBD1 | TRBV6-2/TRBV6-3 | 14 | TRBJ1-3 | few
CASSNPSGRKAQYF | TGTGCCAGTAGTAACCCGAGCGGGAGGAAGGCCCAGTACTTC | TRBD2 | TRBV19 | 14 | TRBJ2-5 | .
CASRALGARYGYTF | TGTGCCAGCAGGGCCCTAGGGGCGCGGTATGGCTACACCTTC | . | TRBV28 | 14 | TRBJ1-2 | .
CASSRSGVDHYEQYF | TGTGCCAGCAGCCGGAGCGGGGTCGATCACTACGAGCAGTACTTC | TRBD2 | TRBV3-1/TRBV3-2 | 15 | TRBJ2-7 | .
CASSTLSGAQILDSLPGQHF | TGTGCCAGTAGTACGTTATCGGGAGCCCAGATCTTGGATTCCTTACCAGGCCAGCATTTT | . | TRBV19 | 20 | TRBJ1-5 | .
CASSSLGGGSTDTQYF | TGTGCCAGCAGCTCACTAGGTGGCGGGAGCACAGATACGCAGTATTTT | . | TRBV3-1/TRBV3-2 | 16 | TRBJ2-3 | .
CASSYGQGRAEQYF | TGCGCCAGCAGCTATGGACAGGGGAGGGCCGAGCAGTACTTC | TRBD1 | TRBV5-1 | 14 | TRBJ2-7 | few
CASLDRGLRGDQYF | TGTGCCAGCCTGGACAGGGGCCTCAGAGGGGACCAGTACTTC | TRBD1 | TRBV28 | 14 | TRBJ2-5 | .
CASTSWGGNTEAFF | TGTGCCAGCACCTCCTGGGGGGGGAACACTGAAGCTTTCTTT | . | TRBV7-2 | 14 | TRBJ1-1 | .
CASSPAGTGTQYF | TGTGCCAGCAGCCCAGCCGGCACGGGTACGCAGTATTTT | . | TRBV7-8 | 13 | TRBJ2-3 | .
CASSQGTGRFAF | TGCGCCAGCAGCCAAGGGACAGGGCGTTTCGCCTTC | TRBD1 | TRBV4-1 | 12 | TRBJ1-2 | few
CASSWLAGDYDGELFF | TGTGCCAGCAGTTGGCTAGCGGGAGATTATGACGGGGAGCTGTTTTTT | TRBD2 | TRBV5-6 | 16 | TRBJ2-2 | .
CASSQVQRNTEAFF | TGTGCCAGCAGCCAAGTACAGAGGAACACTGAAGCTTTCTTT | . | TRBV4-2 | 14 | TRBJ1-1 | once
CASSPGALDGYTF | TGCGCCAGCAGCCCAGGGGCATTGGATGGCTACACCTTC | . | TRBV4-1 | 13 | TRBJ1-2 | .
CASSYGQGPYEQYF | TGTGCCAGCAGCTATGGACAGGGGCCCTACGAGCAGTACTTC | TRBD1 | TRBV5-6 | 14 | TRBJ2-7 | .
CASSVDPGINSPLHF | TGTGCCAGCAGCGTAGATCCCGGGATTAATTCACCCCTCCACTTT | . | TRBV9 | 15 | TRBJ1-6 | .
CASASPGGAGGANVLTF | TGTGCCAGCGCTTCGCCGGGCGGGGCAGGGGGGGCCAACGTCCTGACTTTC | . | TRBV18 | 17 | TRBJ2-6 | .
CASSASTYEQYF | TGTGCCAGCAGCGCGTCTACCTACGAGCAGTACTTC | . | TRBV9 | 12 | TRBJ2-7 | .
CASSSILAGGPNEQFF | TGTGCCAGCAGCTCAATACTAGCGGGAGGCCCCAATGAGCAGTTCTTC | TRBD2 | TRBV13 | 16 | TRBJ2-1 | .
CASSRGQGSSQPQHF | TGCGCCAGCAGCCGAGGGCAGGGGTCCAGCCAGCCCCAGCATTTT | . | TRBV4-1 | 15 | TRBJ1-5 | .
CAWSVRGTSTDTQYF | TGTGCCTGGAGTGTACGCGGGACTTCCACAGATACGCAGTATTTT | . | TRBV30 | 15 | TRBJ2-3 | .
CASSLTQGNTGELFF | TGTGCCAGCAGCTTAACTCAGGGTAACACCGGGGAGCTGTTTTTT | . | TRBV7-6 | 15 | TRBJ2-2 | .
CASSHGRLTNNEQFF | TGTGCCAGCAGCCACGGGCGACTAACCAACAATGAGCAGTTCTTC | . | TRBV6-5 | 15 | TRBJ2-1 | once
CASSQTDRDRKYF | TGTGCCAGCAGCCAAACTGACAGGGATCGCAAGTATTTT | TRBD1 | TRBV3-1/TRBV3-2 | 13 | TRBJ2-3 | .
CASSPLLAGGGYEQYF | TGTGCCAGCAGCCCTCTTCTGGCAGGCGGGGGCTACGAGCAGTACTTC | TRBD2 | TRBV5-8 | 16 | TRBJ2-7 | .